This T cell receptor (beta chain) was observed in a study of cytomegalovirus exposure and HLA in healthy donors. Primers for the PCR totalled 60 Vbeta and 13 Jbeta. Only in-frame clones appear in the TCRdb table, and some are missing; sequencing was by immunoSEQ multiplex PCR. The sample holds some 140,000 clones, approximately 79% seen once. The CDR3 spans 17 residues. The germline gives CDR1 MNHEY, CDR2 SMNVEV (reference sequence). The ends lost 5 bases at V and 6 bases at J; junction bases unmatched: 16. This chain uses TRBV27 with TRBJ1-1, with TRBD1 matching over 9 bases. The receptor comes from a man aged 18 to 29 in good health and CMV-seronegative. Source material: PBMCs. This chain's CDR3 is CASSQRVRTGVFSEAFF. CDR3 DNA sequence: TGTGCCAGCAGTCAGAGGGTTCGGACAGGGGTCTTTTCTGAAGCTTTCTTT.